The TCR beta chain under discussion was sequenced for a study of T cell clones after liver transplantation. Looking at the study overall: Post-transplant blood was tracked for graft-donor-reactive T cell clones identified in a pre-transplant mixed lymphocyte reaction. Graft-donor-reactive sequences were compared with third-party-reactive TCRbeta sequences from pre-transplant mixed lymphocyte reactions. Apart from a few HCV-positive recipients, transplants were for non-autoimmune, non-viral reasons. At least one year of complete immunosuppression withdrawal without enzymes over twice normal defined tolerance.

The method was immunoSEQ multiplex PCR; TCRdb's version includes in-frame clones alone and lacks a portion of them. The sample lists roughly 51,000 clones; roughly 74% were seen once. The length of the CDR3 is 12 residues. The V end lost 3 bases, the J end lost 4 bases, and 4 bases lay between the germline ends. The germline V gene has CDR1 SGHVS and CDR2 FQNEAQ. This clone was observed a single time. The material was CD4+ T cells from blood, obtained roughly 55 months after liver transplant. The TCR sequence derives from a human patient who received a liver transplant. T cells may partly derive from the graft donor. The V gene is TRBV7-8, the J gene TRBJ1-5, with D uncertain. CDR3 in DNA: TGTGCCAGCAGCTTGGGGAATCAGCCCCAGCATTTT. It is translated as CASSLGNQPQHF.